This TCR beta chain was obtained from a study of human T cells and chemical hapten exposure. Regarding this clonotype: At one of its ends the junction is not consistent with the germline gene, which may arise from a read error.

Time point denoted: patch test 3, about 24 weeks after DPC sensitization. Treatment defined: therapeutic diphenylcyclopropenone sensitization with weekly scalp DPC. TCRdb ran MiXCR on the RACE reads and lists one entry per CDR3 protein. Counted here are tens of thousands of distinct CDR3 sequences, under 15% occurring once; the ten biggest clones make up roughly 5.7%. Germline V gene lookup returns CDR1 SGDLS and CDR2 YYNGEE. The CDR3 sequence is 15 residues long. This material consisted of whole blood, taken in connection with sensitization to the hapten diphenylcyclopropenone (DPC). The receptor was derived from a woman aged 45-65 years with alopecia areata. Some clones in this sample may be carry-over from other donors' samples. The chain employs TRBV9 and TRBJ1-1; D might be TRBD1 (6 bases). The chain's CDR3 is CVSSEGTSMNTEAFF. CDR3 nucleotide sequence: TGTGTCAGCAGCGAGGGGACATCCATGAACACTGAAGCTTTCTTT.